This T cell receptor beta chain derives from a study of beta chain features in type 1 diabetes. Study-level points and caveats: All four CD4+ subsets of Type 1 diabetes patients contained TCRB CDR3s that were moderately but significantly shorter. The naive, central memory and Treg TCRB repertoires showed an apparent similarity that was greater among patients than among healthy donors.

Investigators reverse transcribed all isolated RNA, so they sequenced expressed TCRB transcripts. This table comes from immunoSEQ multiplex PCR, and its TCRdb copy is limited to in-frame clones, with some not included. Altogether about half a million clones are present, about 32% being singletons, with the ten largest covering 0.05% to 0.065%. Between the trimmed V and J ends, which lost 3 bases and 3 bases, there was a span of 8 bases. This CDR3 is built from 13 residues. CDR1 and CDR2 (germline): SQVTM, ANQGSEA. There are a few counts of this clone. Antigen unknown. This rearrangement joins TRBV29-1 to TRBJ2-2, with D tentatively TRBD1 (6 bases). The material sequenced was naive CD4+ T cells from blood. The sequence was collected from a man younger than 30 in good health. The CDR3 is CSVDRGHTGELFF. The CDR3 nucleotides read TGCAGCGTTGACAGGGGCCACACCGGGGAGCTGTTTTTT.